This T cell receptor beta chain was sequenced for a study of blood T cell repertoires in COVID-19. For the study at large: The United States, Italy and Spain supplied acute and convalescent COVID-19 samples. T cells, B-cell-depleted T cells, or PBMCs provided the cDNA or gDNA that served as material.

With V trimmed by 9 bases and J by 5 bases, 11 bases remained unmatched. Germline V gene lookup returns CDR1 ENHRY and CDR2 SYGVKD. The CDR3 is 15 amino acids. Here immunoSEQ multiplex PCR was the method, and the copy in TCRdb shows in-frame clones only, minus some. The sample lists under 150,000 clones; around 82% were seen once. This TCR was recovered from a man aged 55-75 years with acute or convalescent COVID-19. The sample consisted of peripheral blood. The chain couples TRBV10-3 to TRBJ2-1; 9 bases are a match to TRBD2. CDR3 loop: CAIPPGLALHNEQFF. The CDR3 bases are TGTGCCATACCACCGGGACTAGCTTTGCACAATGAGCAGTTCTTC.